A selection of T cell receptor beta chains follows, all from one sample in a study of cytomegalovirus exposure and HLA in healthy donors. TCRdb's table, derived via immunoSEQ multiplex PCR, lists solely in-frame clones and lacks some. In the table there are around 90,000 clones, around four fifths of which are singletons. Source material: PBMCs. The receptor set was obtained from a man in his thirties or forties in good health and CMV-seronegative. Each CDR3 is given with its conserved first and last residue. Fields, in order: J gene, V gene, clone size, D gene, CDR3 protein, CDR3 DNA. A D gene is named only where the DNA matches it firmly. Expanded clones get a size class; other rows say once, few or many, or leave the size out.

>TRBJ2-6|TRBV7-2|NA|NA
CASSPNRGGANVLTF
TGTGCCAGCAGCCCCAATAGGGGTGGGGCCAACGTCCTGACTTTC
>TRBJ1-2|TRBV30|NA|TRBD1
CAWSPPSPGQSYGYTF
TGTGCCTGGAGCCCCCCCTCTCCGGGACAGAGTTATGGCTACACCTTC
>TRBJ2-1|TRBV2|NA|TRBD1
CASSESQGAGYNEQFF
TGTGCCAGCAGTGAAAGCCAGGGGGCGGGGTACAATGAGCAGTTCTTC
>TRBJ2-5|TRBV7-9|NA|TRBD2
CASSPVAGDLTQYF
TGTGCCAGCAGCCCAGTAGCGGGAGATCTGACCCAGTACTTC
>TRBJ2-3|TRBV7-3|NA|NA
CASSPRGPGDTQYF
TGTGCCAGCAGCCCTAGAGGTCCTGGAGATACGCAGTATTTT
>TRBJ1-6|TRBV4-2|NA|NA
CASSQRSLPAGNSPLHF
TGTGCCAGCAGCCAACGATCCCTCCCGGCGGGCAATTCACCCCTCCACTTT
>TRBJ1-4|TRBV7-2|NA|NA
CASSQRVDGAKLFF
TGTGCCAGCAGCCAGCGGGTAGACGGCGCAAAACTGTTTTTT
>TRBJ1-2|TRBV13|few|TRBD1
CASSHLTGGSYGYTF
TGTGCCAGCAGCCATCTAACAGGGGGGAGCTATGGCTACACCTTC
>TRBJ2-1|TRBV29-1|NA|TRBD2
CSVTSGRAAGEQFF
TGCAGCGTTACTAGCGGGAGGGCGGCGGGTGAGCAGTTCTTC
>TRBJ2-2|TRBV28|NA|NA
CASSEGPDGELFF
TGTGCCAGCTCCGAGGGTCCGGACGGGGAGCTGTTTTTT
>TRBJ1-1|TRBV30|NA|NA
CAWNLGEGTEAFF
TGTGCCTGGAACTTAGGGGAAGGCACTGAAGCTTTCTTT
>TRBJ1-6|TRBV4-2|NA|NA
CASSQDPGNNSPLHF
TGTGCCAGCAGCCAAGATCCGGGAAATAATTCACCCCTCCACTTT
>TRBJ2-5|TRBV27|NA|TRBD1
CASNTIGTAQETQYF
TGTGCCAGCAATACCATCGGGACAGCTCAAGAGACCCAGTACTTC
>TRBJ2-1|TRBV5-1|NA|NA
CASSLVTGVRDEQFF
TGCGCCAGCAGCTTGGTAACCGGGGTTCGGGATGAGCAGTTCTTC
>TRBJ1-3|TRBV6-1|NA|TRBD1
CASSDGTARNTIYF
TGTGCCAGCAGTGACGGGACAGCTAGAAACACCATATATTTT
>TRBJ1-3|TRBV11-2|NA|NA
CASSGGGVGLWGNTIYF
TGTGCCAGCAGCGGCGGCGGGGTGGGATTGTGGGGAAACACCATATATTTT
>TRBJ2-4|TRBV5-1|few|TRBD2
CASSWIAGGPKNIQYF
TGCGCCAGCAGCTGGATAGCGGGCGGGCCCAAAAACATTCAGTACTTC
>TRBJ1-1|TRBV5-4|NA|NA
CASSWGGTEAFF
TGTGCCAGCAGCTGGGGGGGGACTGAAGCTTTCTTT
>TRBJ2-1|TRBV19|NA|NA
CASSTALEPYNEQFF
TGTGCCAGTAGTACGGCCTTGGAGCCCTACAATGAGCAGTTCTTC
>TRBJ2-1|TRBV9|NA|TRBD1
CASSGSKGQGIYNEQFF
TGTGCCAGCAGCGGATCTAAAGGACAGGGGATCTACAATGAGCAGTTCTTC
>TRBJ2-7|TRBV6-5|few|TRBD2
CASTQVLGGAYEQYF
TGTGCCAGCACCCAAGTTCTGGGGGGGGCCTACGAGCAGTACTTC
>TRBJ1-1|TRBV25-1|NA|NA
CASSEIAGAFF
TGTGCCAGCAGTGAGATCGCTGGCGCTTTCTTT
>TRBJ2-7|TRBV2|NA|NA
CASRHREPYEQYF
TGTGCCAGCAGACACAGGGAACCCTACGAGCAGTACTTC
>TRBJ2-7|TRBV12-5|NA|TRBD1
CASGLGQGEQYF
TGTGCTAGTGGTTTGGGACAGGGGGAGCAGTACTTC
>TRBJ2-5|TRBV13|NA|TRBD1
CASSLAPTGPTVETQYF
TGTGCCAGCAGCTTAGCCCCGACAGGGCCTACGGTCGAGACCCAGTACTTC
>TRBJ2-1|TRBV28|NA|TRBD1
CASSRQGLMDNEQFF
TGTGCCAGCAGTCGACAGGGATTGATGGACAATGAGCAGTTCTTC
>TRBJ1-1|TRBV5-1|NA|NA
CASSPQGMNTEAFF
TGCGCCAGCAGCCCTCAGGGGATGAACACTGAAGCTTTCTTT
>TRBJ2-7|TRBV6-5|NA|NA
CASLSSAYEQYF
TGTGCCAGCTTGTCCAGTGCCTACGAGCAGTACTTC
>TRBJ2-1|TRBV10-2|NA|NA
CASSESSGGNEQFF
TGCGCCAGCAGTGAGTCGAGTGGAGGTAATGAGCAGTTCTTC
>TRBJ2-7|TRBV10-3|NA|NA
CAISVAGISYEQYF
TGTGCCATCAGTGTGGCAGGGATCTCCTACGAGCAGTACTTC
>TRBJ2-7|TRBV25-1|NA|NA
CASSDLGGYEQYF
TGTGCCAGCAGTGACCTCGGCGGGTACGAGCAGTACTTC
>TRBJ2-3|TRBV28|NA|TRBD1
CASSSLTRDRGTDTQYF
TGTGCCAGCAGTTCCCTCACCCGGGACAGGGGCACAGATACGCAGTATTTT
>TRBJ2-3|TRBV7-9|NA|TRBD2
CASSLYGGAKDTQYF
TGTGCCAGCAGCTTATACGGGGGGGCGAAAGATACGCAGTATTTT
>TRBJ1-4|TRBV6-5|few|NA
CASSRAGREKLFF
TGTGCCAGCAGCAGGGCAGGGCGGGAAAAACTGTTTTTT
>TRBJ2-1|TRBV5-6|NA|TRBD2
CASSDPSGRTPKSEQFF
TGTGCCAGCAGCGATCCTAGCGGGAGGACCCCAAAGAGTGAGCAGTTCTTC
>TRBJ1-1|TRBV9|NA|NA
CASSRSGDTEAFF
TGTGCCAGCAGCCGTTCAGGGGATACTGAAGCTTTCTTT
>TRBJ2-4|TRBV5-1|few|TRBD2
CASSDRGTSGTGAKNIQYF
TGCGCCAGCAGCGACCGCGGGACTAGCGGGACGGGAGCCAAAAACATTCAGTACTTC
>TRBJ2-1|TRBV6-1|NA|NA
CASSETTLSYNEQFF
TGTGCCAGCAGTGAGACTACCCTAAGCTACAATGAGCAGTTCTTC
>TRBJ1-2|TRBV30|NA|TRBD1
CAWRPGQAQGYTF
TGTGCCTGGAGGCCGGGACAGGCGCAGGGCTACACCTTC
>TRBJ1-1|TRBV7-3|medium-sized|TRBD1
CASSQTTGGTTEAFF
TGTGCCAGCAGCCAAACGACAGGGGGCACCACTGAAGCTTTCTTT
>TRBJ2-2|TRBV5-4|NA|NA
CASSKTNTGELFF
TGTGCCAGCAGCAAAACTAACACCGGGGAGCTGTTTTTT
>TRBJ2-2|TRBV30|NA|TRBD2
CAWAGTRITGELFF
TGTGCCTGGGCCGGGACTAGAATCACCGGGGAGCTGTTTTTT
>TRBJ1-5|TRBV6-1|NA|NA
CASSGRGQPQHF
TGTGCCAGTAGCGGTAGGGGTCAGCCCCAGCATTTT
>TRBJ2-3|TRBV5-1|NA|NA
CASSPERGTDTQYF
TGCGCCAGCAGCCCAGAGCGGGGCACAGATACGCAGTATTTT
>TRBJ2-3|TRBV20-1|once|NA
CSAGYGDTQYF
TGCAGTGCCGGCTACGGGGATACGCAGTATTTT